The next 2 T cell receptor beta chains were all read from a single sample in a study of STAT3 mutations in large granular lymphocyte leukemia. The study, taken as a whole, reports: Every T-LGLL patient had at least one immunodominant TCRbeta clonotype.

These receptors' targets are unknown. Some clones are missing from TCRdb's copy, which holds only in-frame ones; the method was immunoSEQ multiplex PCR. The data contain about 4,200 clones, less than 70% of them seen just once; the ten biggest clones take up around 66%. The specimen sequenced was peripheral blood mononuclear cells. The receptors stem from a man aged 55-75 years with T-cell large granular lymphocyte leukemia. Some clones in this sample may be carry-over from other donors' samples.

V is TRBV5-1 and J is TRBJ2-1, with TRBD2 identical over 7 bases. The CDR3 length is 12 residues. Germline values: CDR1 SGHRS, CDR2 YFSETQ. After removal of 3 bases from V and 9 bases from J, the junction contained 3 bases not matched to a gene. The CDR3 nucleotides are TGCGCCAGCAGCTGGGGGAGGGGTGAGCAGTTCTTC. It is translated as CASSWGRGEQFF.

The chain recombines TRBV18 with TRBJ1-5; no reliable D call. The CDR3 contains 14 residues. Trimming took 2 bases from V and 1 from J, leaving 6 bases between them. Germline CDR1 KGHSH, CDR2 LQKENI. CDR3 sequence (DNA): TGTGCCAGCTCACCATTGGGAAGCAATCAGCCCCAGCATTTT. Its translation is CASSPLGSNQPQHF.